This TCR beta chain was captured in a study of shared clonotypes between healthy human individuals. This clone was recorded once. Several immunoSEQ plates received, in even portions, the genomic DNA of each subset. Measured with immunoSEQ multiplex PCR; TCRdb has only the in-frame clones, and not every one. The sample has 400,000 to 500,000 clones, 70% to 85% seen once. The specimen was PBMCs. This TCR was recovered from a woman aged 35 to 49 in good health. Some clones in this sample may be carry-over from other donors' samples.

For the CDR3, the DNA is TGTGCCTGGAGTTGGCGGTCCACCGGGGAGCTGTTTTTT. It is translated as CAWSWRSTGELFF. The rearrangement uses TRBV30 and TRBJ2-2; D gene ambiguous. Germline V lookup: CDR1 GTSNPN, CDR2 SVGIG (reference sequence). The V and J ends lost 2 bases and 4 bases respectively, with 8 bases between them. The CDR3 runs to 13 residues. Looking up the rest from reference TRBV30 and TRBJ2-2 gives the full variable domain: SQTIHQWPATLVQPVGSPLSLECTVEGTSNPNLYWYRQAAGRGLQLLFYSVGIGQISSEVPQNLSASRPQDRQFILSSKKLLLSDSGFYLCAWSWRSTGELFFGEGSRLTVL.